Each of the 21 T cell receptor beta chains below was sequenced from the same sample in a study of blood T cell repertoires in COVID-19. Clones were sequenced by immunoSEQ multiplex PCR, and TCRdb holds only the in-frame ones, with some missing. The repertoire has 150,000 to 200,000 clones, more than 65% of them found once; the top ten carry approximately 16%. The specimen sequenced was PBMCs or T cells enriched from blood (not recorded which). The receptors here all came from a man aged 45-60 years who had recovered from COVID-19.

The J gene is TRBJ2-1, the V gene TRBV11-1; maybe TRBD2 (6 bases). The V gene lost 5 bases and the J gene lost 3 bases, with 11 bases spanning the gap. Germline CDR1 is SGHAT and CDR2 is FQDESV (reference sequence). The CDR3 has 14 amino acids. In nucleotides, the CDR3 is TGTGCCAGCAGCCCAGGGACTTACTACAATGAGCAGTTCTTC. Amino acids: CASSPGTYYNEQFF.

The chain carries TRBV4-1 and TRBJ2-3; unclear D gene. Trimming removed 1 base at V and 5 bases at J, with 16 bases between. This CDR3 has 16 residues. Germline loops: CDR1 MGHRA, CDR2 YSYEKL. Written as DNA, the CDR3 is TGCGCCAGCAGCCAAGGAGTAACCCGCACAGTAGATACGCAGTATTTT. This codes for CASSQGVTRTVDTQYF.

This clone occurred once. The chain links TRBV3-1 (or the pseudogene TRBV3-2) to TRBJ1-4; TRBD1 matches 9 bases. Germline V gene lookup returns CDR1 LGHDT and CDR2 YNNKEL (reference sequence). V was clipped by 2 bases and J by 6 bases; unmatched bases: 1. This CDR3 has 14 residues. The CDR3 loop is CASSQRTGDEKLFF. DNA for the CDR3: TGTGCCAGCAGCCAAAGGACAGGGGATGAAAAACTGTTTTTT.

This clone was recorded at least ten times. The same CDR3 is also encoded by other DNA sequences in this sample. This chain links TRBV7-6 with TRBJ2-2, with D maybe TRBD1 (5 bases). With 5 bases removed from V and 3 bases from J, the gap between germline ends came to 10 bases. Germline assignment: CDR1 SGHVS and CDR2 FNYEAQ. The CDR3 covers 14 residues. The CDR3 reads CASSVDRDTGELFF. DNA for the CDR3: TGTGCCAGCAGCGTAGACAGAGACACCGGGGAGCTGTTTTTT.

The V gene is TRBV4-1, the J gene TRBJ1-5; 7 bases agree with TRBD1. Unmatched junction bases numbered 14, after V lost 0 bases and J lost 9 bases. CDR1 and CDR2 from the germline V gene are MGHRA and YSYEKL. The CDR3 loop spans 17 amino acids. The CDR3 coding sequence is TGCGCCAGCAGCCAAGATTGGGGACAGTCTTCCCTAGGGCCCCAGCATTTT. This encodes CASSQDWGQSSLGPQHF.

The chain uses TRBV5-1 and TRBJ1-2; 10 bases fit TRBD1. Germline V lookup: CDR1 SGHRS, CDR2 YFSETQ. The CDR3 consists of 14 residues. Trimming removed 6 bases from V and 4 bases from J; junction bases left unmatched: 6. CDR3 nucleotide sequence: TGCGCCAGCACCGTGACAGGGGGCGGCTATGGCTACACCTTC. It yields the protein CASTVTGGGYGYTF.

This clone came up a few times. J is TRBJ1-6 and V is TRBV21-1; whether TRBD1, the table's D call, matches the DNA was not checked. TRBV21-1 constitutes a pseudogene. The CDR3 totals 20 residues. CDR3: CASSNPPRPRGRSYNSPLHF. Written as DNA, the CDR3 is TGTGCCAGCAGCAACCCGCCCCGGCCAAGGGGCAGGTCCTATAATTCACCCCTCCACTTT.

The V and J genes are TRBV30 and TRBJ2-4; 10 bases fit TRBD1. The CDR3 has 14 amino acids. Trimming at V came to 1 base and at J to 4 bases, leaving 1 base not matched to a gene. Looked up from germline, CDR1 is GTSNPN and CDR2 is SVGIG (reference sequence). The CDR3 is CAWSAGQGKNIQYF. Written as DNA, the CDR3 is TGTGCCTGGAGTGCGGGACAGGGGAAAAACATTCAGTACTTC.

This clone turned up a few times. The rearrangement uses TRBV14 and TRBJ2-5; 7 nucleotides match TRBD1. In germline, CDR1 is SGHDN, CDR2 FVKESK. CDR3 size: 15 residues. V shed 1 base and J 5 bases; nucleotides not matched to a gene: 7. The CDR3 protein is CASSQGAARGETQYF. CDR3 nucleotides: TGTGCCAGCAGCCAAGGGGCAGCCAGGGGGGAGACCCAGTACTTC.

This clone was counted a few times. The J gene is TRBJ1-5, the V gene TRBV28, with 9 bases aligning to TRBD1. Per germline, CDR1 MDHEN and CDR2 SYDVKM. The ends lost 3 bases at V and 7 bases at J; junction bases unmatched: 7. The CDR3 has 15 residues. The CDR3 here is CASSLRDRVRQPQHF. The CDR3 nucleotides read TGTGCCAGCAGTTTGAGGGACAGGGTAAGGCAGCCCCAGCATTTT.

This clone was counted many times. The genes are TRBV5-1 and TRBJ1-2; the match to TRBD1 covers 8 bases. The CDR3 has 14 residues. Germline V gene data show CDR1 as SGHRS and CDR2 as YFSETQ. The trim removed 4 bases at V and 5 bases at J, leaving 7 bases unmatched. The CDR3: CASSTKQGGYGYTF. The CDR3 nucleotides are TGCGCCAGCAGCACCAAACAGGGGGGGTATGGCTACACCTTC. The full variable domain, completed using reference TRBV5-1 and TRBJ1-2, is KAGVTQTPRYLIKTRGQQVTLSCSPISGHRSVSWYQQTPGQGLQFLFEYFSETQRNKGNFPGRFSGRQFSNSRSEMNVSTLELGDSALYLCASSTKQGGYGYTFGSGTRLTVV.

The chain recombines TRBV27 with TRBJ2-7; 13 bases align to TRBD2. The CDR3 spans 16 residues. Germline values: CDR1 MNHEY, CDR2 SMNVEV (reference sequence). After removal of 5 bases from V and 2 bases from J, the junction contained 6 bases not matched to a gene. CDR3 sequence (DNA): TGTGCCAGCAGTCTAGGGACTAGCGGGGCGACCTACGAGCAGTACTTC. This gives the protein CASSLGTSGATYEQYF.

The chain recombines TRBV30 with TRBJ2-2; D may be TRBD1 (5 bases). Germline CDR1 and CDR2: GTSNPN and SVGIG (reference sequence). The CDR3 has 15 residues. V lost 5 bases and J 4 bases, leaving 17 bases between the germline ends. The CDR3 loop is CAWETVGFGTGELFF. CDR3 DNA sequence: TGTGCCTGGGAGACAGTGGGGTTTGGCACCGGGGAGCTGTTTTTT.

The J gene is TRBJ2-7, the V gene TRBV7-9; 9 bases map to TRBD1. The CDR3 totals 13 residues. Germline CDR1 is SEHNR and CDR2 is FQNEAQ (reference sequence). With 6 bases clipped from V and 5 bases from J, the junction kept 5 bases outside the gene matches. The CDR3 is CASRGQGVDEQYF. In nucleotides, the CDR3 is TGTGCCAGCAGGGGACAGGGTGTCGACGAGCAGTACTTC.

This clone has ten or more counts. This CDR3 reads CASSHPDRGQFF. CDR3 DNA: TGTGCCAGCAGCCACCCCGACAGGGGGCAGTTCTTC. V usage is TRBV6-5 and J usage is TRBJ2-1, with TRBD1 identical over 8 bases. Germline V lookup: CDR1 MNHEY, CDR2 SVGAGI. V trimming: 6 bases; J trimming: 12 bases; junction bases outside the gene matches: 7. CDR3 length: 12 residues.

The CDR3 bases are TGTGCCAGCAGCACACGGACAGGGGGCTACGAGCAGTACTTC. Amino acids: CASSTRTGGYEQYF. This chain joins TRBV9 and TRBJ2-7; 10 positions agree with TRBD1. Trimming took 4 bases from V and 3 from J; bases not matched to a gene: 4. CDR1 is SGDLS and CDR2 is YYNGEE in the germline V gene. The CDR3 covers 14 residues.

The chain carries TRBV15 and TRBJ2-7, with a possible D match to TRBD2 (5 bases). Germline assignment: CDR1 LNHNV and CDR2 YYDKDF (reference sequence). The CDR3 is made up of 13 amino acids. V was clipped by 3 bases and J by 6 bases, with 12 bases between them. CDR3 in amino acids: CATSSEMGVEQYF. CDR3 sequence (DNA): TGTGCCACCAGCAGCGAAATGGGAGTCGAGCAGTACTTC.

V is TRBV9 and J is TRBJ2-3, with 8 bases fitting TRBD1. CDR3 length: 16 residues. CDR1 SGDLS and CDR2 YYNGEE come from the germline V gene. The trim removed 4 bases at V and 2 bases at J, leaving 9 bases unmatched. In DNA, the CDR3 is TGTGCCAGCAGCCCAAGACAGGGGATGGACACAGATACGCAGTATTTT. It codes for CASSPRQGMDTDTQYF.

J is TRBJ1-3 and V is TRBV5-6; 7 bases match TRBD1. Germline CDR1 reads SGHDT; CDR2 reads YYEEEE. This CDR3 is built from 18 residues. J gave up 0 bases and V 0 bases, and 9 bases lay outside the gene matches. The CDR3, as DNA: TGTGCCAGCAGCTTGGGACAGGGAAAACCCTACTCTGGAAACACCATATATTTT. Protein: CASSLGQGKPYSGNTIYF.

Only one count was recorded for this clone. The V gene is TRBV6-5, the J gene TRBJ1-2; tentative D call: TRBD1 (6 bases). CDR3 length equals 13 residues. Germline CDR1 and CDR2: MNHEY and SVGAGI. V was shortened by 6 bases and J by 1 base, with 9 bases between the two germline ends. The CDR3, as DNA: TGTGCCAGCAGCAGGACAGTTAACTATGGCTACACCTTC. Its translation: CASSRTVNYGYTF.

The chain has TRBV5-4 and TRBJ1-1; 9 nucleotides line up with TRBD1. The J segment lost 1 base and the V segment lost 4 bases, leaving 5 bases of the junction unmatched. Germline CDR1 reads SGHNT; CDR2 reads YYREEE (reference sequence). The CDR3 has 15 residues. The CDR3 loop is CASSPGTGKNTEAFF. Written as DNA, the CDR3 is TGTGCCAGCAGCCCCGGGACAGGGAAGAACACTGAAGCTTTCTTT. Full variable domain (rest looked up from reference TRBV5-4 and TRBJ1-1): ETGVTQSPTHLIKTRGQQVTLRCSSQSGHNTVSWYQQALGQGPQFIFQYYREEENGRGNFPPRFSGLQFPNYSSELNVNALELDDSALYLCASSPGTGKNTEAFFGQGTRLTVV.